These 17 T cell receptor beta chains were sequenced from one sample in a study of blood T cell repertoires in COVID-19. The protocol was immunoSEQ multiplex PCR, while the TCRdb copy is restricted to in-frame clones and leaves out a portion. The sample yields approximately 440,000 clones, 87% seen once. The sample was PBMCs or T cells enriched from blood (not recorded which). The origin of the receptors is a woman in her late teens or twenties who had recovered from COVID-19.

The rearrangement uses TRBV21-1 and TRBJ1-4; the table gives TRBD1 as D, unverified against the DNA. TRBV21-1 is a pseudogene locus. The CDR3 contains 13 residues. CDR3: CASRDRVHEKLFF. The CDR3 DNA follows: TGTGCCAGCAGGGACAGGGTCCATGAAAAACTGTTTTTT.

The chain is built from TRBV15 and TRBJ1-1; 7 bases align to TRBD1. CDR1 LNHNV and CDR2 YYDKDF come from the germline V gene (reference sequence). The CDR3 totals 15 residues. With 1 base clipped from V and 0 bases from J, the junction kept 2 bases outside the gene matches. CDR3 nucleotide sequence: TGTGCCACCAGCAGAGCGGACAGGCTGAACACTGAAGCTTTCTTT. Protein sequence: CATSRADRLNTEAFF.

The CDR3 loop reads CASSTTGGNTEAFF. In nucleotides, the CDR3 is TGTGCCAGCAGCACGACGGGGGGGAACACTGAAGCTTTCTTT. The chain employs TRBV11-2 and TRBJ1-1, with D perhaps TRBD1 (5 bases). The CDR3 has 14 amino acids. CDR1 is SGHAT and CDR2 is FQNNGV in the germline V gene. The V gene lost 5 bases and the J gene lost 1 base, with 11 bases spanning the gap.

The V gene is TRBV7-9, the J gene TRBJ2-7; D perhaps matches TRBD1 (6 bases). The germline gives CDR1 SEHNR, CDR2 FQNEAQ (reference sequence). Trimming left V 6 bases short and J 2 bases short, with 17 bases between. The CDR3 sequence is 15 residues long. CDR3 sequence (DNA): TGTGCCAGCAGGTCCCGGACAGCTGCACCCTACGAGCAGTACTTC. It codes for CASRSRTAAPYEQYF.

The V call is TRBV4-1, the J call TRBJ1-1; D unclear. The germline V gene has CDR1 MGHRA and CDR2 YSYEKL. Trimming took off 4 bases at V and 5 bases at J, with 17 bases between the two ends. The CDR3 is 15 amino acids. The CDR3 here is CASSLNIGVGTEAFF. In nucleotides, the CDR3 is TGCGCCAGCAGCCTGAATATCGGGGTAGGGACTGAAGCTTTCTTT.

The rearrangement joins TRBV18 to TRBJ2-5, with TRBD2 identical over 8 bases. Germline values: CDR1 KGHSH, CDR2 LQKENI. The CDR3 totals 14 residues. Germline trimming cut 6 bases from V and 5 bases from J; bases unmatched to any gene: 8. The chain's CDR3 is CASSPGTRTETQYF. CDR3 DNA: TGTGCCAGCTCTCCCGGGACTAGGACGGAGACCCAGTACTTC.

V and J are TRBV21-1 and TRBJ1-2; TRBD1 is taken as the D call from the table, unchecked against the DNA. TRBV21-1 is annotated as a pseudogene. The CDR3 is made up of 16 amino acids. The CDR3 protein is CASSKAPGRGYYGYTF. CDR3 coding DNA: TGTGCCAGCAGCAAAGCCCCGGGCAGGGGCTACTATGGCTACACCTTC.

J is TRBJ1-3 and V is TRBV16; D not resolved. The CDR3 extends over 15 amino acids. Trimming cost V 1 base and J 7 bases, with 14 bases left between them. Germline CDR1 KGHSY, CDR2 FQNENV. The CDR3 loop is CASSQFIGRRNTIYF. Written as DNA, the CDR3 is TGTGCCAGCAGCCAATTCATTGGTAGGAGGAACACCATATATTTT.

This rearrangement joins TRBV7-9 to TRBJ2-7; D gene uncertain. The CDR3 totals 12 residues. V was shortened by 0 bases and J by 4 bases, with 4 bases between the two germline ends. Germline CDR1 is SEHNR and CDR2 is FQNEAQ (reference sequence). CDR3 residues: CASSLAPYEQYF. The CDR3 DNA reads TGTGCCAGCAGCTTAGCCCCATACGAGCAGTACTTC. The entire variable domain, with the rest obtained from reference TRBV7-9 and TRBJ2-7, is as follows: DTGVSQNPRHKITKRGQNVTFRCDPISEHNRLYWYRQTLGQGPEFLTYFQNEAQLEKSRLLSDRFSAERPKGSFSTLEIQRTEQGDSAMYLCASSLAPYEQYFGPGTRLTVT.

The gene calls are TRBV10-3 and TRBJ1-6, with 9 bases that match TRBD1. Germline trimming cut 10 bases from V and 7 bases from J; bases unmatched to any gene: 5. CDR1 is ENHRY and CDR2 is SYGVKD in the germline V gene. The CDR3 runs 13 residues. CDR3 in DNA: TGTGCCACCTGGGACAGGGTCAATTCACCCCTCCACTTT. Residues: CATWDRVNSPLHF.

The rearrangement joins TRBV19 to TRBJ1-5; D is perhaps TRBD1 (6 bases). Germline CDR1 is LNHDA and CDR2 is SQIVND (reference sequence). CDR3 length: 17 residues. Between the trimmed V and J ends, which lost 7 bases and 0 bases, there was a span of 19 bases. Here the CDR3 reads CASNLAGTRYSNQPQHF. The CDR3 DNA follows: TGTGCCAGTAATCTAGCCGGGACACGTTATAGCAATCAGCCCCAGCATTTT.

This sequence joins TRBV2 and TRBJ1-1; D remains unclear. The CDR3 is made up of 12 amino acids. V was pared by 5 bases and J by 5 bases, with 9 bases between. Germline CDR1 SNHLY, CDR2 FYNNEI. In DNA form, the CDR3 reads TGTGCCAGCAGTCCCACCGGGACTGAAGCTTTCTTT. Residues: CASSPTGTEAFF.

This chain connects TRBV28 to TRBJ1-5; 8 nucleotides match TRBD1. V lost 4 bases and J lost 6; bases outside the gene matches: 8. Germline V gene data show CDR1 as MDHEN and CDR2 as SYDVKM. The length of the CDR3 is 15 residues. CDR3 DNA: TGTGCCAGCAGTTCCCCGACAGGGGATGGTCAGCCCCAGCATTTT. This encodes CASSSPTGDGQPQHF.

The chain has TRBV9 and TRBJ1-2; 7 bases fit TRBD1. Germline V gives CDR1 SGDLS, CDR2 YYNGEE. Trimming cost V 3 bases and J 4 bases; bases outside gene matches: 3. This CDR3 comprises 13 residues. The CDR3 region has the DNA TGTGCCAGCAGCGACGGGACAGTCTATGGCTACACCTTC. Translating gives CASSDGTVYGYTF.

This sequence joins TRBV5-1 and TRBJ2-1, with 9 bases fitting TRBD2. The germline gives CDR1 SGHRS, CDR2 YFSETQ. V shed 1 base, J shed 11 bases, and the junction held 10 bases outside the gene matches. CDR3 length: 15 residues. CDR3 DNA: TGCGCCAGCAGCTTGAACCTCCTAGCGGGGTTGAAGCAGTTCTTC. This encodes CASSLNLLAGLKQFF.

Of note for this clone: Distinct nucleotide sequences in the sample also encode this CDR3. V and J are TRBV5-4 and TRBJ2-7, with 9 bases that match TRBD1. The CDR3 has 13 residues. With V trimmed by 4 bases and J by 3 bases, 2 bases remained unmatched. CDR1 SGHNT and CDR2 YYREEE come from the germline V gene (reference sequence). This CDR3 is CASSATGGYEQYF. As DNA, the CDR3 is TGTGCCAGCAGCGCGACAGGGGGCTACGAGCAGTACTTC.

The V call is TRBV30, the J call TRBJ2-3, with 10 nucleotides matching TRBD2. Germline V gene lookup returns CDR1 GTSNPN and CDR2 SVGIG (reference sequence). This CDR3 spans 14 amino acids. Unmatched junction bases numbered 4, after V lost 0 bases and J lost 7 bases. The CDR3 DNA follows: TGTGCCTGGAGTGTAGCGGGGGGGCCGAATACGCAGTATTTT. Protein product: CAWSVAGGPNTQYF.